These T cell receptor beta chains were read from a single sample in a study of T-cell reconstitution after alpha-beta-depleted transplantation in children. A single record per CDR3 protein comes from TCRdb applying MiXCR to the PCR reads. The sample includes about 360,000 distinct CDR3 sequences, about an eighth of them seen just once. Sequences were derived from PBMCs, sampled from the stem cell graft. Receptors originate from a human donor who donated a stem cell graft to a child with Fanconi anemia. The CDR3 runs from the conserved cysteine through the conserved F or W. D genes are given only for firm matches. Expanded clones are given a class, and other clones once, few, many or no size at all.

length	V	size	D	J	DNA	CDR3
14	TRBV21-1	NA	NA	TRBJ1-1	TGTGCCAGCAGCAAGTACAGGGGCAACACTGAAGCTTTCTTT	CASSKYRGNTEAFF
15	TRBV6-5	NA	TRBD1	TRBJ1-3	TGTGCCAGCAGTTGGGGGCGGGCAGGGGGAGACACCATATATTTT	CASSWGRAGGDTIYF
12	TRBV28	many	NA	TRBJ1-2	TGTGCAGCGGGCAGACACACATATGGCTACACCTTC	CAAGRHTYGYTF
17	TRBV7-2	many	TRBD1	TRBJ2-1	TGTGCCAGCAGCTTAGCGCTCGGACAGGGTATCTACAATGAGCAGTTCTTC	CASSLALGQGIYNEQFF
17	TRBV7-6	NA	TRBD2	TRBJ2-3	TGTGCCAGCAGCGTACTAGCGGGGGGGCCGGGCACAGATACGCAGTATTTT	CASSVLAGGPGTDTQYF
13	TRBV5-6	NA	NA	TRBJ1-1	TGTGCCAGCAGCTTTGTAAGGACAGATGAAGCTTTCTTT	CASSFVRTDEAFF
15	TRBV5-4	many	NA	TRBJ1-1	TGTGCCAGCAGCTTGGAAACATCCCTGAACACTGAAGCTTTCTTT	CASSLETSLNTEAFF
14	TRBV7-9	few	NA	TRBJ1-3	TGTGCCAGCAGGCTAGGGGACCAAGGAAACACCATATATTTT	CASRLGDQGNTIYF
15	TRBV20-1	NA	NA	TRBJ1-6	TGCAGTGCTAGAGGTTCGGGACATTTCGGTTCACCCCTCCACTTT	CSARGSGHFGSPLHF
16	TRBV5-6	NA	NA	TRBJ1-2	TGTGCCAGCAGCCGCCTTCCCCAACAGTCTAACTATGGCTACACCTTC	CASSRLPQQSNYGYTF
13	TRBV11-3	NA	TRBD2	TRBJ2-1	TGTGCCAGCAGCTCGGGACTATTGAATGAGCAGTTCTTC	CASSSGLLNEQFF
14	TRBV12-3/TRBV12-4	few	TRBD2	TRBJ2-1	TGTGCCAGCAGTCGAAGCGGGGGGGTTGACGAGCAGTTCTTC	CASSRSGGVDEQFF
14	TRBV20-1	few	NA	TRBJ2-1	TGCAGTGCCAGCTCACATAGCTCCTACAATGAGCAGTTCTTC	CSASSHSSYNEQFF
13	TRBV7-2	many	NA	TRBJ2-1	TGTGCCAGCAGCTCCTTCTCCTACAATGAGCAGTTCTTC	CASSSFSYNEQFF
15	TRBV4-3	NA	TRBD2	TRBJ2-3	TGCGCCAGCAGCCAGGGGCGGGGGGGCTCAGATACGCAGTATTTT	CASSQGRGGSDTQYF
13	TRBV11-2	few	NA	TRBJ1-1	TGTGCCAGCGGGGCGGGGATGGGGTTCGTAGCTTTCTTT	CASGAGMGFVAFF
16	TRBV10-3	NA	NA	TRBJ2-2	TGTGCCATCCCAACGGGGGTCGGGGAGAACACCGGGGAGCTGTTTTTT	CAIPTGVGENTGELFF
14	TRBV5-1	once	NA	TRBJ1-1	TGCGCCAGCAGCTCAGGGCAACCGAACTCTGAAGCTTTCTTT	CASSSGQPNSEAFF
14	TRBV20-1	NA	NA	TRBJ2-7	TGCAGTGCTAGAGGACTTCCATTTGGCTACGAGCAGTACTTC	CSARGLPFGYEQYF
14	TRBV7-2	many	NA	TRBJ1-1	TGTGCCAGCACCAGGAACAAGGGGGGCACTGAAGCTTTCTTT	CASTRNKGGTEAFF
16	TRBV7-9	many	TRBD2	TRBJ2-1	TGTGCCAGCAGCTCCGAAGCGGGGGTCGGTGACAATGAGCAGTTCTTC	CASSSEAGVGDNEQFF
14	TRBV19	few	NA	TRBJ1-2	TGTGCCAGTAGTATCCAACCCAAGGGGTATGGCTACACCTTC	CASSIQPKGYGYTF
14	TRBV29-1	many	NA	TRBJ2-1	TGCAGCTCCCGAAGGTCCACGACCTACAATGAGCAGTTCTTC	CSSRRSTTYNEQFF
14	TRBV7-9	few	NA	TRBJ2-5	TGTGCCAGCAGCTTAGGGCGGACGAGGGAGACCCAGTACTTC	CASSLGRTRETQYF
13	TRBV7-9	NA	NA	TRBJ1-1	TGTGCCAGCAGCCCCCGAAGATACACTGAAGCTTTCTTT	CASSPRRYTEAFF
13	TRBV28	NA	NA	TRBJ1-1	TGTGCCAGCGCCCTAGGGAGTAATCTCCAAGCTTTCTTT	CASALGSNLQAFF
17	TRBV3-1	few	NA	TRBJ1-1	TGTGCCAGCAGCCCACCTGGGGGGTTCATTTTGAACACTGAAGCTTTCTTT	CASSPPGGFILNTEAFF
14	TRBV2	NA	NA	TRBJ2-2	TGTGCCAGCGGATTGAGGTCGCCCACCGGGGAGCTGTTTTTT	CASGLRSPTGELFF
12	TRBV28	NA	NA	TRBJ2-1	TGTGCCAGCGCCCTCTCCTACAATGAGCAGTTCTTC	CASALSYNEQFF
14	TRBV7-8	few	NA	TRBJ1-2	TGTGCCAGCAGCTTAGCGCAACAGGAGATGGGCTACACCTTC	CASSLAQQEMGYTF
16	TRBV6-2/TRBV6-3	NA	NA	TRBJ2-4	TGTGCCAGCAGTTACCGGGGGCGCCTTGCCAAAAACATTCAGTACTTC	CASSYRGRLAKNIQYF
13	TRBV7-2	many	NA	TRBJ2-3	TGTGCCAGCAGCCCGTACAGGACAGATACGCAGTATTTT	CASSPYRTDTQYF
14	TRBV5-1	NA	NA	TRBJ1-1	TGCGCCAGCAGCTACGGGGCAATCAACACTGAAGCTTTCTTT	CASSYGAINTEAFF
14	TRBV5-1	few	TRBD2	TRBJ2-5	TGCGCCAGCAGCGTTAGCGGGGCCAGGGAGACCCAGTACTTC	CASSVSGARETQYF
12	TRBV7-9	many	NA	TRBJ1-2	TGTGCCAGCAGCTTAGAGGCGGGAGGCTACACCTTC	CASSLEAGGYTF
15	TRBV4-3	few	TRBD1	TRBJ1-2	TGCGCCAGCAGCCGGGGGACAGGGTTTAACTATGGCTACACCTTC	CASSRGTGFNYGYTF
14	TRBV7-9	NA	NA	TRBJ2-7	TGTGCCAGCAGCCTACAGGACTTGTCCTACGAGCAGTACTTC	CASSLQDLSYEQYF
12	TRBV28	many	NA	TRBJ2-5	TGTGCCAGCAGATCCCTGTTCAAGACCCAGTACTTC	CASRSLFKTQYF
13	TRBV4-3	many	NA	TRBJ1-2	TGCGCCAGCAGCCAGACTAACAACTATGGCTACACCTTC	CASSQTNNYGYTF
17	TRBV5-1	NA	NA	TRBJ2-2	TGCGCCAGCAGCCCCGTTGGGGCAGGAGCGAACACCGGGGAGCTGTTTTTT	CASSPVGAGANTGELFF
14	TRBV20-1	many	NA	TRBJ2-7	TGCAGTGCTCCAAGGTCGGGGGTTGAAGACGAGCAGTACTTC	CSAPRSGVEDEQYF
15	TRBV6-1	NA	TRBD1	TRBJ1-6	TGTGCCAGCAGTCCTACTACAGGGGAAAATTCACCCCTCCACTTT	CASSPTTGENSPLHF
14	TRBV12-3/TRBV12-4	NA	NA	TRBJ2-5	TGTGCCAGCAGTTTAGCCCAGGGGTCGGGGACCCAGTACTTC	CASSLAQGSGTQYF
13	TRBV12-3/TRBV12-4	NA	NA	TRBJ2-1	TGTGCCAGCAGTCCACCAATGTACAATGAGCAGTTCTTC	CASSPPMYNEQFF
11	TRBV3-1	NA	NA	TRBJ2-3	TGTGCCAGCAGCCAAGAAGATACGCAGTATTTT	CASSQEDTQYF
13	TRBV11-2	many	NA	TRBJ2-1	TGTGCCAGCAGCTCGGAGGTCTACAATGAGCAGTTCTTC	CASSSEVYNEQFF
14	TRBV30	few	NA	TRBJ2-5	TGTGCCTGGGGGACGGGGCTTTCTCAAGAGACCCAGTACTTC	CAWGTGLSQETQYF
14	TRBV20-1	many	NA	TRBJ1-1	TGCAGTGCTAGAGACCCTCAGGGGCACACTGAAGCTTTCTTT	CSARDPQGHTEAFF
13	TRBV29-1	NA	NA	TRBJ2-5	TGCAGCGTTGAAGAAAGGGGGAGCGAGACCCAGTACTTC	CSVEERGSETQYF
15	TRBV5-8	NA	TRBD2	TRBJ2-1	TGTGCCAGCAGCTTGGTGGCTAGCGGGGTAAATGAGCAGTTCTTC	CASSLVASGVNEQFF
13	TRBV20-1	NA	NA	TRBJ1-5	TGCAGTGCTAGTGAGACAAGAAATCAGCCCCAGCATTTT	CSASETRNQPQHF
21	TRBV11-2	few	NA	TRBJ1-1	TGTGCCAGCAGCTTAGGTCTCGGTGGGGGAATAAGACCACACGGGAACACTGAAGCTTTCTTT	CASSLGLGGGIRPHGNTEAFF
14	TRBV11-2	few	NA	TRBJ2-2	TGTGCCAGCAGCTTTTCGCGGGGAATCGGGGAGCTGTTTTTT	CASSFSRGIGELFF